Below, 25 T cell receptor beta chains from the same sample are listed, as sequenced in a study of long-term antiretroviral therapy in people with HIV. Version v3.0 of the immunoSEQ assay ran at survey level. Generated by immunoSEQ multiplex PCR, the TCRdb table keeps only in-frame clones and is missing some. The repertoire holds some 28,000 clones, about 95% seen once, with 7% to 9% in the top ten. The specimen comprised unsorted PBMCs, sampled more than 6 years after starting antiretroviral therapy. All receptors come from a man aged 30 to 39 with HIV.

The chain recombines TRBV2 with TRBJ1-2; no clear D. The CDR3 is made up of 12 amino acids. V lost 4 bases to trimming and J lost 4 bases, with 7 bases between them. The germline V gene has CDR1 SNHLY and CDR2 FYNNEI. CDR3 bases: TGTGCCAGCAGTGGCGAACGCTATGGCTACACCTTC. Its translation is CASSGERYGYTF.

The chain links TRBV7-9 to TRBJ2-1; D gene uncertain. Germline loops: CDR1 SEHNR, CDR2 FQNEAQ (reference sequence). V was trimmed by 4 bases and J by 5 bases, leaving 15 bases between them. The CDR3 is 15 amino acids. CDR3 sequence reads: CASSSTARLNNEQFF. DNA for the CDR3: TGTGCCAGCAGCTCGACCGCACGACTCAACAATGAGCAGTTCTTC.

V usage is TRBV19 and J usage is TRBJ1-2; perhaps TRBD1 as D (5 bases). The V end lost 3 bases, the J end lost 4 bases, and 15 bases lay between the germline ends. Germline values: CDR1 LNHDA, CDR2 SQIVND (reference sequence). CDR3 length equals 15 residues. The chain's CDR3 is CASSMYRGDGYGYTF. The CDR3 nucleotides are TGTGCCAGTAGTATGTATAGGGGCGACGGCTATGGCTACACCTTC.

V usage is TRBV27 and J usage is TRBJ2-1, with 7 bases identical to TRBD1. The CDR3 totals 12 residues. Germline-derived CDR1 and CDR2 are MNHEY and SMNVEV (reference sequence). The ends lost 9 bases at V and 7 bases at J; junction bases unmatched: 6. CDR3 sequence reads: CASWDRGNEQFF. The CDR3 DNA follows: TGTGCCAGTTGGGACAGAGGGAATGAGCAGTTCTTC.

V gene TRBV5-4 combines with J gene TRBJ2-7; D perhaps matches TRBD2 (5 bases). The V gene lost 2 bases and the J gene lost 7 bases, with 16 bases spanning the gap. CDR3 length: 14 amino acids. Germline lookup yields CDR1 SGHNT and CDR2 YYREEE (reference sequence). The CDR3 bases are TGTGCCAGCAGCTTAGAGTCTAGCCCGGGGGAGCAGTACTTC. Translation: CASSLESSPGEQYF.

J is TRBJ2-5 and V is TRBV6-1; 8 bases align to TRBD2. The CDR3 length is 12 residues. CDR1 and CDR2 from the germline V gene are MNHNS and SASEGT. J gave up 5 bases and V 6 bases, and 2 bases lay outside the gene matches. As DNA, the CDR3 is TGTGCCAGCAGCGGACTAGCTGAGACCCAGTACTTC. Encoded protein: CASSGLAETQYF.

The CDR3 reads CASTRGANVLTF. In nucleotides, the CDR3 is TGTGCCTCGACCCGGGGGGCCAACGTCCTGACTTTC. J is TRBJ2-6 and V is TRBV7-8; no reliable D call. V lost 11 bases, J lost 4 bases, and 9 bases lay in between. Germline V gene data show CDR1 as SGHVS and CDR2 as FQNEAQ. The CDR3 runs 12 residues.

The chain is built from TRBV5-4 and TRBJ2-1; 7 nucleotides agree with TRBD2. Looked up from germline, CDR1 is SGHNT and CDR2 is YYREEE (reference sequence). The CDR3 totals 15 residues. The V and J ends lost 4 bases and 2 bases, in that order; junction bases with no gene match: 6. The CDR3 is CASSPSGAPYNEQFF. Written as DNA, the CDR3 is TGTGCCAGCAGCCCGAGCGGGGCTCCCTACAATGAGCAGTTCTTC.

The chain couples TRBV5-1 to TRBJ2-6; D unresolved. The germline CDR1 and CDR2 sequences are SGHRS and YFSETQ. Trimming removed 4 bases at V and 1 base at J, with 9 bases between. CDR3 length equals 15 residues. The CDR3 is CASSPSASGANVLTF. Here the CDR3 DNA reads TGCGCCAGCAGCCCGTCTGCTTCTGGGGCCAACGTCCTGACTTTC.

The chain has TRBV15 and TRBJ2-4; D is possibly TRBD2 (5 bases). The CDR3 has 14 residues. Trimming took 0 bases from V and 9 from J, leaving 12 bases between them. Germline V gene data show CDR1 as LNHNV and CDR2 as YYDKDF (reference sequence). In nucleotides, the CDR3 is TGTGCCACCAGCAGAGATCCCAACGAGGGCATTCAGTACTTC. It codes for CATSRDPNEGIQYF.

This clone was detected once. The CDR3 DNA sequence: TGCGCCAGCAGCTCACAGGCTACTAATGAAAAACTGTTTTTT. Protein: CASSSQATNEKLFF. The J gene is TRBJ1-4, the V gene TRBV5-1; TRBD1 might be the D (5 bases). Between the trimmed V and J ends, which lost 3 bases and 2 bases, there was a span of 8 bases. Germline CDR1 reads SGHRS; CDR2 reads YFSETQ. CDR3 length: 14 residues. Drawing the rest from reference TRBV5-1 and TRBJ1-4, the complete variable domain is KAGVTQTPRYLIKTRGQQVTLSCSPISGHRSVSWYQQTPGQGLQFLFEYFSETQRNKGNFPGRFSGRQFSNSRSEMNVSTLELGDSALYLCASSSQATNEKLFFGSGTQLSVL.

The chain joins TRBV27 to TRBJ2-7; D possibly uses TRBD1 or TRBD2 (5 bases each). Germline CDR1 is MNHEY and CDR2 is SMNVEV (reference sequence). The CDR3 covers 15 residues. Trimming left V 4 bases short and J 6 bases short, with 19 bases between. CDR3 DNA: TGTGCCAGCAGTTCGTACATGAGGGGCTCAGGCGAGCAGTACTTC. It encodes CASSSYMRGSGEQYF.

In this sample, this clone turned up once. In the same sample, other DNA sequences code for this CDR3. The chain combines TRBV30 with TRBJ2-7, with D perhaps matching TRBD1 (6 bases). Germline CDR1 reads GTSNPN; CDR2 reads SVGIG (reference sequence). The CDR3 is made up of 12 amino acids. The V end was cut by 3 bases, the J end by 3 bases, with 9 bases between. CDR3 bases: TGTGCCTGGAGCCCGACAGGCTACGAGCAGTACTTC. Its translation is CAWSPTGYEQYF.

The V gene is TRBV29-1, the J gene TRBJ1-3; D may be TRBD1 (5 bases). Trimming removed 5 bases at V and 0 bases at J, with 11 bases between. The germline V gene encodes CDR1 SQVTM and CDR2 ANQGSEA. The CDR3 has 14 amino acids. CDR3: CSVLPGSSGNTIYF. The CDR3 DNA sequence: TGCAGCGTTCTCCCAGGGAGCTCTGGAAACACCATATATTTT.

The chain employs TRBV5-1 and TRBJ2-2; D is undetermined. Germline lookup yields CDR1 SGHRS and CDR2 YFSETQ. V was shortened by 7 bases and J by 1 base, with 5 bases between the two germline ends. The CDR3 has 12 amino acids. DNA of the CDR3: TGCGCCAGCGAGAAGAACACCGGGGAGCTGTTTTTT. This gives the protein CASEKNTGELFF.

CDR3 nucleotide sequence: TGTGCCAGCACCCTACAGGGTGAAAAACTGTTTTTT. Amino acids: CASTLQGEKLFF. The chain has TRBV2 and TRBJ1-4, with a weak D call TRBD1 (6 bases). Germline V gene sequence: CDR1 SNHLY, CDR2 FYNNEI. The CDR3 sequence is 12 residues long. Deletions cut 7 bases from V and 7 bases from J, with 10 bases between.

The chain is built from TRBV7-8 and TRBJ2-5; maybe TRBD2 (6 bases). The CDR3 covers 16 residues. Germline V CDR1 and CDR2: SGHVS, FQNEAQ. V lost 2 bases and J 5 bases, leaving 18 bases between the germline ends. CDR3: CASSLFEGLSTETQYF. The CDR3 DNA reads TGTGCCAGCAGCTTATTTGAGGGACTTAGTACTGAGACCCAGTACTTC.

This sequence joins TRBV2 and TRBJ1-2; 8 bases are a match to TRBD1. V gave up 6 bases and J gave up 5 bases; unmatched junction bases: 11. The V gene's germline CDR1 is SNHLY and CDR2 FYNNEI. CDR3 length: 15 residues. The CDR3 spells CASRFGGQGPYGYTF. CDR3 sequence (DNA): TGTGCCAGCAGATTCGGAGGACAGGGCCCATATGGCTACACCTTC.

The chain combines TRBV19 with TRBJ2-7; 10 nucleotides agree with TRBD1. Germline loops: CDR1 LNHDA, CDR2 SQIVND (reference sequence). With V trimmed by 4 bases and J by 2 bases, 2 bases remained unmatched. There are 14 residues in the CDR3. The CDR3 nucleotides read TGTGCCAGTAGTAATGGACAGGGGGCCTACGAGCAGTACTTC. This codes for CASSNGQGAYEQYF.

The CDR3 protein is CASNPDGSSYEQYF. DNA for the CDR3: TGTGCCAGCAATCCCGACGGGTCCTCCTACGAGCAGTACTTC. The V call is TRBV6-6, the J call TRBJ2-7; unclear D gene. The germline CDR1 and CDR2 sequences are MNHNY and SVGAGI (reference sequence). Trimming left V 7 bases short and J 0 bases short, with 13 bases between. CDR3 size: 14 residues.

This clone has only one observation. Compared with germline, one end of the junction differs, possibly owing to a read error. The rearrangement joins TRBV7-7 to TRBJ2-1; 13 nucleotides align to TRBD2. Germline V gives CDR1 SSHAT, CDR2 FNYEAQ (reference sequence). This CDR3 has 15 residues. For the CDR3, the DNA is TGTGCTAGCAGCCGGGGACTAGCGGGGACTAATGAGCAGTTCTTC. Protein: CASSRGLAGTNEQFF.

Notes on this clone: The same CDR3 also results from other DNA sequences found in this sample. The gene calls are TRBV4-1 and TRBJ2-1; 12 nucleotides agree with TRBD2. After removal of 6 bases from V and 5 bases from J, the junction contained 5 bases not matched to a gene. Germline V lookup: CDR1 MGHRA, CDR2 YSYEKL. The CDR3 is made up of 15 amino acids. The CDR3 sequence: CASRPGLAGNNEQFF. As DNA, the CDR3 is TGCGCCAGCAGACCCGGACTAGCGGGAAACAATGAGCAGTTCTTC.

This chain connects TRBV9 to TRBJ2-3; D unresolved. Germline V lookup: CDR1 SGDLS, CDR2 YYNGEE. This CDR3 region has 14 residues. Between the trimmed V and J ends, which lost 4 bases and 3 bases, there was a span of 12 bases. CDR3 protein: CASSPPAQTDTQYF. CDR3 nucleotide sequence: TGTGCCAGCAGCCCTCCGGCTCAGACAGATACGCAGTATTTT.

The rearrangement joins TRBV15 to TRBJ1-5; 9 nucleotides match TRBD1. The trim removed 3 bases at V and 6 bases at J, leaving 12 bases unmatched. Germline V gene data show CDR1 as LNHNV and CDR2 as YYDKDF (reference sequence). The CDR3 has 17 residues. The CDR3 nucleotides read TGTGCCACCAGCAGGACAACCGGGACAGGGAATACTCAGCCCCAGCATTTT. Translation gives CATSRTTGTGNTQPQHF.

This clone was counted a single time. The chain has TRBV29-1 and TRBJ2-3, with D possibly matching TRBD1 (6 bases). Deletions cut 0 bases from V and 6 bases from J, with 16 bases between. CDR1 and CDR2 from the germline V gene are SQVTM and ANQGSEA. This CDR3 spans 15 amino acids. Here the CDR3 reads CSVEDGEQGADTQYF. CDR3 nucleotides: TGCAGCGTTGAAGATGGGGAACAGGGAGCTGATACGCAGTATTTT.